This T cell receptor beta chain is from a study of cytomegalovirus exposure and HLA in healthy donors. The study's findings and limits: In vitro testing confirmed a few CMV-associated chains as specific for CMV antigens.

Germline CDR1 is SNHLY and CDR2 is FYNNEI. The CDR3 has 15 residues. While the first cohort had some 700 subjects, the donors belonged to the separate validation cohort of roughly 120 subjects. Details on this clone: Its matching antigen is unknown. Compared with germline, one end of the junction differs, possibly owing to a read error.

TCRdb's table, derived via immunoSEQ multiplex PCR, lists solely in-frame clones and lacks some. The sample has about 350,000 clones; approximately 90% are singletons. Material: PBMCs. This receptor was obtained from a woman aged 30 to 39 in good health and CMV-seropositive. The V call is TRBV2, the J call TRBJ1-5, with TRBD1 matching over 8 bases. The CDR3 sequence: CASREDRGRNQPQHF. The CDR3 nucleotides read TGTGCCAGCAGAGAAGACAGGGGTCGCAATCAGCCCCAGCATTTT.